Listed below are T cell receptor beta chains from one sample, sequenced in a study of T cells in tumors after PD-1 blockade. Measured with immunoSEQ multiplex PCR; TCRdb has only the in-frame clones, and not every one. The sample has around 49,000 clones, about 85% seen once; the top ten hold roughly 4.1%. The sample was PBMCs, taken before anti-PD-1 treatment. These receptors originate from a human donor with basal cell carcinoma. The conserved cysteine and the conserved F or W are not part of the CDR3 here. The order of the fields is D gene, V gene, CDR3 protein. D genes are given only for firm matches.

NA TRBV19 ATAEGGSYEQY
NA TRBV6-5 ASSPGRANEKLF
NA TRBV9 ASSADPRNQPQH
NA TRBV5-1 ASSLGYRTVYGYT
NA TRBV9 ASSVEFGVTDTQY
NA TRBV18 ASCGQLTMNTEAF
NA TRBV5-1 ASSITGRDTEAF
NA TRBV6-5 ASKPSNQPQH
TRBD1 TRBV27 ASSLTGEDSPLH
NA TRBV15 ATSRDSYEQY
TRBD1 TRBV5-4 ASSLARDRAYEQY
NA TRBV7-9 ASSLANRVETQY
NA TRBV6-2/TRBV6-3 ASSLHRGAQGNQPQH
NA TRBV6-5 ASSPNFRGPYGYT
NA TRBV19 ASSRPRDPRGDQPQH
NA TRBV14 ASSRRQVMNTEAF
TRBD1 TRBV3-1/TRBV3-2 ASSQRQGVNYGYT
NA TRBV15 ATSSTGNYGYT
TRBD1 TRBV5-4 ASSAARQGVEETQY
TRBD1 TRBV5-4 ASSSLTGGDYGYT
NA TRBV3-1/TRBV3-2 ASSQGRTVYPF
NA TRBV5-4 ASSFPQETQY
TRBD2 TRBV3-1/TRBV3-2 ASSQLSGGTDTQY
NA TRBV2 ASSDLAPDYSEQF
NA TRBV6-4 ASRDPGHYGYT
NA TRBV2 ASGAEHRHEQY
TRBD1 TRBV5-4 ASSLAARGSETQY
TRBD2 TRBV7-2 ASSRRLAGGSYNEQF
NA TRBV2 ASSLPGRYNSPLH
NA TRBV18 ASSQDRSYEQY
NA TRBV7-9 ASSPQGFITEAF
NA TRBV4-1 ASSQVLGQGQVQPQH
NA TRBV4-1 ASSLREGGAEPQH
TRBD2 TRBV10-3 AISTSGGYNEQF
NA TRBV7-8 ASSHQGYEQY